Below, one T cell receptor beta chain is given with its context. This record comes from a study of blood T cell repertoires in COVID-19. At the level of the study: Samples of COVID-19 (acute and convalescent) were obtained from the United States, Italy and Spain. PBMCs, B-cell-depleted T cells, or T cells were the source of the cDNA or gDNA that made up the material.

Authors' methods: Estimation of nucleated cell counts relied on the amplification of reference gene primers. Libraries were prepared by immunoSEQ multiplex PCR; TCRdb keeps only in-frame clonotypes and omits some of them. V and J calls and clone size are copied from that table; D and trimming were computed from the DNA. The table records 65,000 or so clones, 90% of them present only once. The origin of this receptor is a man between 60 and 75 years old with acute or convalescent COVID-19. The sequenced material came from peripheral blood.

In nucleotides, the CDR3 is TGTGCCAGCAGCTTCTGGGGCGAGAAAGAGACCCAGTACTTC. Translation: CASSFWGEKETQYF. The chain has TRBV7-9 and TRBJ2-5; TRBD1 might be the D (5 bases). In germline, CDR1 is SEHNR, CDR2 FQNEAQ (reference sequence). The CDR3 contains 14 residues. Trimming shortened V by 3 bases and J by 3 bases, and 11 bases separated the two germline ends. Drawing the rest from reference TRBV7-9 and TRBJ2-5, the complete variable domain is DTGVSQNPRHKITKRGQNVTFRCDPISEHNRLYWYRQTLGQGPEFLTYFQNEAQLEKSRLLSDRFSAERPKGSFSTLEIQRTEQGDSAMYLCASSFWGEKETQYFGPGTRLLVL.